The clone carrying this TCR beta chain appeared a few times. The treatment denotes: oral pan-JAK inhibitor, 5-10 mg twice daily. This sample is part of a study of CD8+ T cells in alopecia areata. Reverse transcribed after extraction, RNA yielded cDNA as the sequencing template. TCRdb keeps only in-frame clones here, not all; method: immunoSEQ multiplex PCR. Of about 200,000 clones listed, more than 45% are singletons. CDR1 and CDR2 (germline): LNHNV, YYDKDF (reference sequence). Trimming left V 4 bases short and J 7 bases short, with 15 bases between. The CDR3 covers 14 residues. This receptor was obtained from a human donor with alopecia areata. The chain links TRBV15 to TRBJ2-3, with a tentative D call TRBD2 (6 bases). The sample consisted of CD4+ T cells sorted from blood, taken at week 24, from a patient treated with tofacitinib. CDR3 in DNA: TGTGCCACCAGCACCCCGGCAGGAGGGTATACGCAGTATTTT. Protein product: CATSTPAGGYTQYF.